A selection of T cell receptor beta chains follows, all from one sample in a study of shared clonotypes between healthy human individuals. Generated by immunoSEQ multiplex PCR, the TCRdb table keeps only in-frame clones and is missing some. The data show around 2.1 million clones, with 95% seen just once and 0.1% to 0.15% held by the top ten. Sequencing was done on a sample of naive CD4+ T cells sorted from blood. The receptors were sampled from a man between 18 and 29 years old in good health. CDR3s include the opening cysteine and the closing phenylalanine or tryptophan. Fields, in order: D gene, clone size, J gene, V gene, CDR3 protein, CDR3 DNA. D genes are given only for firm matches. Expanded clones get a size class; other rows say once, few or many, or leave the size out.

D gene: -
clone size: -
J gene: TRBJ1-5
V gene: TRBV7-8
CDR3 protein: CASSVGLYFNQPQHF
CDR3 DNA: TGTGCCAGCAGCGTGGGACTCTACTTCAATCAGCCCCAGCATTTT

D gene: -
clone size: -
J gene: TRBJ1-1
V gene: TRBV21-1
CDR3 protein: CASSPPLGRCFTAEAFF
CDR3 DNA: TGTGCCAGCAGCCCACCTCTCGGAAGGTGTTTCACCGCTGAAGCTTTCTTT

D gene: TRBD1
clone size: -
J gene: TRBJ2-2
V gene: TRBV7-6
CDR3 protein: CASSLGTGRTGELFF
CDR3 DNA: TGTGCCAGCAGCTTAGGGACAGGGAGAACCGGGGAGCTGTTTTTT

D gene: -
clone size: -
J gene: TRBJ2-3
V gene: TRBV11-3
CDR3 protein: CASSLEGRDTQYF
CDR3 DNA: TGTGCCAGCAGCTTAGAGGGCAGGGATACGCAGTATTTT

D gene: TRBD2
clone size: -
J gene: TRBJ2-7
V gene: TRBV30
CDR3 protein: CAWSGTSGGFTTYEQYF
CDR3 DNA: TGTGCCTGGAGTGGGACTAGCGGGGGGTTTACAACCTACGAGCAGTACTTC

D gene: TRBD1
clone size: -
J gene: TRBJ1-2
V gene: TRBV28
CDR3 protein: CASSLLEGAGGKGYTF
CDR3 DNA: TGTGCCAGCAGTTTATTGGAGGGGGCTGGGGGAAAGGGCTACACCTTC

D gene: TRBD1
clone size: -
J gene: TRBJ2-2
V gene: TRBV10-3
CDR3 protein: CAISVQGSTGELFF
CDR3 DNA: TGTGCCATCAGCGTACAGGGGAGCACCGGGGAGCTGTTTTTT

D gene: -
clone size: few
J gene: TRBJ1-1
V gene: TRBV30
CDR3 protein: CAWSVRPNTEAFF
CDR3 DNA: TGTGCCTGGAGTGTACGTCCGAACACTGAAGCTTTCTTT

D gene: -
clone size: -
J gene: TRBJ1-5
V gene: TRBV6-1
CDR3 protein: CASSVESPSSNQPQHF
CDR3 DNA: TGTGCCAGCAGTGTCGAAAGCCCATCTAGCAATCAGCCCCAGCATTTT

D gene: -
clone size: once
J gene: TRBJ1-3
V gene: TRBV6-5
CDR3 protein: CASSYSLSSGNTIYF
CDR3 DNA: TGTGCCAGCAGTTACTCCCTGAGCTCTGGAAACACCATATATTTT

D gene: -
clone size: -
J gene: TRBJ1-4
V gene: TRBV23-1
CDR3 protein: CASSRRSRAFNEKLFF
CDR3 DNA: TGCGCCAGCAGCCGTCGTTCGCGGGCGTTTAATGAAAAACTGTTTTTT

D gene: TRBD1
clone size: once
J gene: TRBJ1-6
V gene: TRBV28
CDR3 protein: CASSFYPGQGMYSPLHF
CDR3 DNA: TGTGCCAGCAGTTTTTACCCGGGACAGGGCATGTATTCACCCCTCCACTTT

D gene: TRBD1
clone size: -
J gene: TRBJ2-2
V gene: TRBV10-3
CDR3 protein: CAISEGLGQGSGELFF
CDR3 DNA: TGTGCCATCAGTGAGGGTTTGGGACAGGGGTCCGGGGAGCTGTTTTTT

D gene: -
clone size: -
J gene: TRBJ1-4
V gene: TRBV9
CDR3 protein: CAGICGANEKLFF
CDR3 DNA: TGTGCCGGAATTTGCGGAGCTAATGAAAAACTGTTTTTT